There are many counts of the clone carrying this T cell receptor (beta chain). The target antigen is unknown. The germline V gene encodes CDR1 SNHLY and CDR2 FYNNEI. The CDR3 has 12 residues. Trimming left V 10 bases short and J 7 bases short, with 17 bases between. The record originates from a study of CD8+CD57+ T cells in acquired aplastic anemia. Study as a whole: Yields of DNA that came from sorted CD4+ and CD8+ cells averaged approximately 3.2 ug. An average of about 9.8 million reads for CD4+ cells was obtained from healthy donors.

The TCR beta profiling, which covered VDJ combination and CDR3 sequence, was carried out using genomic DNA as the template. MiXCR was run by TCRdb on the reads, yielding one entry per CDR3 protein. The data hold tens of thousands of distinct CDR3 sequences, with more than 40% observed a single time. Broader study findings: Patients and controls had in common approximately 30 CD8+ CDR3 sequences.

This receptor was identified in a human donor in good health, serving as a control. Sequenced input: sorted CD4+, CD8+, or CD8+CD57+ T cells (not recorded which) from PBMCs. V and J are TRBV2 and TRBJ2-7; D is perhaps TRBD1 or TRBD2 (5 bases each). The CDR3 nucleotides are TGTGCCACCGGGACGGCCGAGAGGGAGCAGTACTTC. This translates into CATGTAEREQYF.